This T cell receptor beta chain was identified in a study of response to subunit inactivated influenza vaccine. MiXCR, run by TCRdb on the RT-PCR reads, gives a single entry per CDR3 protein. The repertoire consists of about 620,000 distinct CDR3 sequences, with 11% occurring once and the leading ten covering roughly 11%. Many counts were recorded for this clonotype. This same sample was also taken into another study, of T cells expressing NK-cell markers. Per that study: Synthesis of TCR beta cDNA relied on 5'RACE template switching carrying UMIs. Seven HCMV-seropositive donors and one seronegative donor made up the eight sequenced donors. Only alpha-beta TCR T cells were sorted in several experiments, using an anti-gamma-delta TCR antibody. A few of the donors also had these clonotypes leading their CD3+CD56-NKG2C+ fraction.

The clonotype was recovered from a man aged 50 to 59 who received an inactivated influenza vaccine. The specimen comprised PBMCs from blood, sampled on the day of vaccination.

Written as DNA, the CDR3 is TGTGCCAGCAGTTTCGGTGGCTTGGGCACTGAAGCTTTCTTT. This gives the protein CASSFGGLGTEAFF. The genes are TRBV12-3 or TRBV12-4 and TRBJ1-1; D unresolved. The length of the CDR3 is 14 residues. Trimming stripped 3 bases from V and 4 bases from J, with 12 bases between.